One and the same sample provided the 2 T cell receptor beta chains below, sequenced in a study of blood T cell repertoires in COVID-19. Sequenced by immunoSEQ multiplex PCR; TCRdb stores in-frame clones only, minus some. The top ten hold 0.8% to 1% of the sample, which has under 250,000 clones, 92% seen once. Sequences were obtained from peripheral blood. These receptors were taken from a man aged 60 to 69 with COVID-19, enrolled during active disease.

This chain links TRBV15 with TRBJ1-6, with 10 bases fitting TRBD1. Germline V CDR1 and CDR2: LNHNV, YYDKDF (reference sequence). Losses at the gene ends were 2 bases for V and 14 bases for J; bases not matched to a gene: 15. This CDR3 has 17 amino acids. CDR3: CATSRPGTGEKVPSLHF. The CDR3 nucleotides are TGTGCCACCAGCAGACCCGGGACAGGGGAGAAAGTTCCTTCCCTCCACTTT.

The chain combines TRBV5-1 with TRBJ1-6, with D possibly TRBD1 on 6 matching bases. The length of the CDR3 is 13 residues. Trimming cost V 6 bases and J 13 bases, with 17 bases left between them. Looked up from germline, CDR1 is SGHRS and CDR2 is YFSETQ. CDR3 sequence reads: CASTIGQGYPLHF. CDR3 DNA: TGCGCCAGCACTATCGGGCAGGGGTATCCCCTCCACTTT. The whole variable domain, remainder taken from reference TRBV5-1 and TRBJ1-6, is KAGVTQTPRYLIKTRGQQVTLSCSPISGHRSVSWYQQTPGQGLQFLFEYFSETQRNKGNFPGRFSGRQFSNSRSEMNVSTLELGDSALYLCASTIGQGYPLHFGNGTRLTVT.